This note documents a single T cell receptor beta chain sequence. The data stem from a study of T cell changes during pregnancy in multiple sclerosis. The CDR3 is 15 amino acids. CDR1 and CDR2 (germline): LNHDA, SQIVND (reference sequence). The V gene end was trimmed by 5 bases and the J gene end by 7 bases; junction bases not matched to a gene: 10. The method was immunoSEQ multiplex PCR; TCRdb's version includes in-frame clones alone and lacks a portion of them. There are about 72,000 clones in the sample; 91% occur only once, and roughly 0.7% lies in the top ten. V gene TRBV19 combines with J gene TRBJ1-4; TRBD1 matches 7 bases. The receptor was derived from a female donor in good health, enrolled as a control in a pregnancy study. This specimen was peripheral blood, taken in the third trimester of pregnancy. The CDR3 region has the DNA TGTGCCAGTAGTTTCTCCGGGACAGATCCTGAAAAACTGTTTTTT. Its protein is CASSFSGTDPEKLFF. Full variable domain (missing parts from reference TRBV19 and TRBJ1-4): DGGITQSPKYLFRKEGQNVTLSCEQNLNHDAMYWYRQDPGQGLRLIYYSQIVNDFQKGDIAEGYSVSREKKESFPLTVTSAQKNPTAFYLCASSFSGTDPEKLFFGSGTQLSVL.